Sequencing of this T cell receptor (beta chain) was carried out in a study of blood T cell repertoires in COVID-19. Original data processing: Scientists estimated how many nucleated cells there were by amplifying reference gene primers. Profiled with immunoSEQ multiplex PCR; TCRdb holds only in-frame clones, not every one. Clonal size and the V and J genes are those of that table, whereas D and trimming came from the DNA. The profile shows about 140,000 clones, roughly 80% of them singletons. CDR3 size: 12 residues. The V end was cut by 4 bases, the J end by 6 bases, with 8 bases between. The V gene's germline CDR1 is KGHDR and CDR2 SFDVKD.

This TCR derives from a woman aged 55-75 years with acute or convalescent COVID-19. Sequencing was done on a sample of peripheral blood. The chain couples TRBV24-1 to TRBJ1-1, with a tentative D call TRBD1 (5 bases). CDR3 bases: TGTGCCACCAGTGAAGGGGACTCTGAAGCTTTCTTT. It specifies CATSEGDSEAFF.